This TCR beta chain was captured in a study of blood T cell repertoires in COVID-19. On the study more broadly: The United States, Italy and Spain were the sources of the acute and convalescent COVID-19 samples.

The CDR3 has 16 amino acids. CDR1 and CDR2 (germline): LGHNA, YSLEER. V lost 0 bases to trimming and J lost 0 bases, with 12 bases between them. Clones were read by immunoSEQ multiplex PCR, and TCRdb kept only the in-frame ones, dropping some. The sample lists about 200,000 clones, 88% occurring once. The gene calls are TRBV4-3 and TRBJ2-7, with a weak D call TRBD2 (5 bases). Sequencing input: peripheral blood. The clonotype comes from a man aged 18 to 30 with active or convalescent COVID-19. CDR3 nucleotide sequence: TGCGCCAGCAGCCAAGATGCCCCTAGCCGCTCCTACGAGCAGTACTTC. Translated: CASSQDAPSRSYEQYF.